This TCR beta chain appears in the sequencing data of a study of T cell changes during pregnancy in multiple sclerosis. The protocol was immunoSEQ multiplex PCR, while the TCRdb copy is restricted to in-frame clones and leaves out a portion. The data show about 85,000 clones, about 89% seen once. Germline V CDR1 and CDR2: MDHEN, SYDVKM. Losses at the gene ends were 10 bases for V and 4 bases for J; bases not matched to a gene: 6. This CDR3 has 12 amino acids. The chain is built from TRBV28 and TRBJ2-7, with TRBD1 identical over 8 bases. The specimen was peripheral blood, collected in the first trimester of pregnancy. The sequence derives from a female donor with multiple sclerosis, enrolled in a pregnancy study. CDR3 bases: TGTGCCACTACAGGGGGGAAATACGAGCAGTACTTC. As protein: CATTGGKYEQYF. Full variable domain (outside the CDR3, taken from reference TRBV28 and TRBJ2-7): DVKVTQSSRYLVKRTGEKVFLECVQDMDHENMFWYRQDPGLGLRLIYFSYDVKMKEKGDIPEGYSVSREKKERFSLILESASTNQTSMYLCATTGGKYEQYFGPGTRLTVT.